This T cell receptor (beta chain) was captured in a study of shared clonotypes between healthy human individuals. Study-wide points: Larger richness was generally estimated for naive than memory subsets.

On this clone itself: The antigen is undetermined.

CDR3 length: 15 amino acids. The germline V gene has CDR1 SGDLS and CDR2 YYNGEE. It was across several immunoSEQ plates that each subset's genomic DNA was evenly split. The authors loaded roughly 200 ng DNA, about 30,000 T cell genomes, into sorted-subset replicate PCRs. The table came from immunoSEQ multiplex PCR; TCRdb's copy has only in-frame clones and leaves some out. The sample consists of approximately 530,000 clones, 90% to 96% of them appearing once. This receptor was identified in a young woman in good health. The genes are TRBV9 and TRBJ2-5; tentatively, D is TRBD2 (6 bases). Matching the DNA end better, TRBJ2-7 makes the J call doubtful. Sequencing was carried out using naive CD4+ T cells sorted from blood. Stated subset: CD45RA+ positively selected. For the CDR3, the DNA is TGTGCCAGCAGCGTAGATCCCCTAGCGTCCTACGAGCAGTACTTC. Protein product: CASSVDPLASYEQYF.